This TCR beta chain was observed in a study of blood T cell repertoires in COVID-19. In the authors' methods: Estimation of nucleated cell counts relied on the amplification of reference gene primers. This table comes from immunoSEQ multiplex PCR, and its TCRdb copy is limited to in-frame clones, with some not included. From that table come the V and J calls and clone size; the DNA was used to work out D and trimming. The table has 120,000 or so clones, around nine tenths seen once. Looked up from germline, CDR1 is SGHTA and CDR2 is FQGNSA. Unmatched junction bases numbered 11, after V lost 3 bases and J lost 2 bases. The length of the CDR3 is 19 residues.

The gene calls are TRBV7-2 and TRBJ2-2; 11 bases are shared with TRBD2. Sequenced: peripheral blood. The receptor was isolated from a man aged 50 to 59 with active COVID-19. CDR3 nucleotide sequence: TGTGCCAGCAGCTTGCCCCTAGCGGGAGGAGGGGAAAACACCGGGGAGCTGTTTTTT. Translating it yields CASSLPLAGGGENTGELFF.